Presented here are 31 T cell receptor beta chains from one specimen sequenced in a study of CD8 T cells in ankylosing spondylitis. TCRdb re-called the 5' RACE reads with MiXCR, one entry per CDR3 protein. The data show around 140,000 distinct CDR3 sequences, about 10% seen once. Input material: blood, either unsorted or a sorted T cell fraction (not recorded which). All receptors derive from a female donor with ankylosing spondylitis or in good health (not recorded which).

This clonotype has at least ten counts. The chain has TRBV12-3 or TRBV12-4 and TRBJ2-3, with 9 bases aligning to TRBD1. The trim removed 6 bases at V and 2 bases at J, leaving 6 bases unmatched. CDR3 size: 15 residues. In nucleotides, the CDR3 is TGTGCCAGCAGACCGGGACAGGGCCCCACAGATACGCAGTATTTT. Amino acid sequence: CASRPGQGPTDTQYF.

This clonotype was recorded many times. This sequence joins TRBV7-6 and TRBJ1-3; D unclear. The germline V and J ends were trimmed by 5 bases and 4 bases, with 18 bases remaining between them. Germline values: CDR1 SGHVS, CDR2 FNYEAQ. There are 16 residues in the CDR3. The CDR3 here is CASSLRTPGWGNTIYF. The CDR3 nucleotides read TGTGCCAGCAGCCTAAGGACCCCTGGATGGGGAAACACCATATATTTT.

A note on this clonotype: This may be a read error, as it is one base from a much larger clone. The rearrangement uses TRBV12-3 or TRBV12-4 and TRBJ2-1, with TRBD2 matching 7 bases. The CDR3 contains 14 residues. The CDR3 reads CTSSLGGSGNEQFF. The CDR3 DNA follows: TGTACCAGCAGTTTAGGCGGGAGTGGGAATGAGCAGTTCTTC.

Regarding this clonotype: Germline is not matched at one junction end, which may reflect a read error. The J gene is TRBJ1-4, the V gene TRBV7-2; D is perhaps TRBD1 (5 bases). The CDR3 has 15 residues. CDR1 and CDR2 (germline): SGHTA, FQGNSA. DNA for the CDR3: TGTGCCAGCAGCCCGGGGCCTCTTGCTAATGAAAAACTGATTTTT. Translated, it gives CASSPGPLANEKLIF.

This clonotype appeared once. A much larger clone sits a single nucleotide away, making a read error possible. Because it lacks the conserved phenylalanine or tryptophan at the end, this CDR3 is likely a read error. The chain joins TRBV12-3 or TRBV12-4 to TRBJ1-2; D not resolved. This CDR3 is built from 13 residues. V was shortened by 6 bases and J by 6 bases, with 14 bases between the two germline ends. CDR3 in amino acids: CASRAPGNHGYTL. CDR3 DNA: TGTGCCAGCAGGGCACCGGGGAACCATGGCTACACCCTC.

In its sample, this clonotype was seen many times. CDR3 region: CSVGTGGYNEQFF. CDR3 nucleotides: TGCAGCGTTGGGACAGGGGGCTACAATGAGCAGTTCTTC. The gene calls are TRBV29-1 and TRBJ2-1; TRBD1 aligns across 10 bases. V lost 4 bases and J lost 3; bases outside the gene matches: 0. The V gene's germline CDR1 is SQVTM and CDR2 ANQGSEA. The CDR3 loop spans 13 amino acids.

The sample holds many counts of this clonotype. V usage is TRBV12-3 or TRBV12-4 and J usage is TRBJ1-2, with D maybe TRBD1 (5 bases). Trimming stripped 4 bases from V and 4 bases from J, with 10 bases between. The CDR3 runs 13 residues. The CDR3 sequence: CASSSQGSYGYTF. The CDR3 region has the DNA TGTGCCAGCAGTTCTCAGGGTTCCTATGGCTACACCTTC.

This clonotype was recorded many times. CDR3 residues: CATTRQGGGELFF. As DNA, the CDR3 is TGTGCCACCACGAGACAGGGCGGCGGGGAGCTGTTTTTT. This chain connects TRBV10-3 to TRBJ2-2, with 7 bases lining up with TRBD1. The germline CDR1 and CDR2 sequences are ENHRY and SYGVKD. Trimming cost V 10 bases and J 7 bases; bases outside gene matches: 9. The CDR3 totals 13 residues.

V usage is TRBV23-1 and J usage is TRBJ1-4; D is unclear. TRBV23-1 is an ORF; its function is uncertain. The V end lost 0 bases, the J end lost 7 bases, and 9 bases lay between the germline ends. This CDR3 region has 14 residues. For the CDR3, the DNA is TGCGCCAGCAGTCAATCGAGGAAGTTTGAAAAACTGTTTTTT. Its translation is CASSQSRKFEKLFF.

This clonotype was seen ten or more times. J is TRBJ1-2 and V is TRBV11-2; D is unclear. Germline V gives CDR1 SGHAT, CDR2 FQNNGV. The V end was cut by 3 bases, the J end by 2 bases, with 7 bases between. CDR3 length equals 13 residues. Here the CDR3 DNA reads TGTGCCAGCAGCTTGGTCCAGAACTATGGCTACACCTTC. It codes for CASSLVQNYGYTF.

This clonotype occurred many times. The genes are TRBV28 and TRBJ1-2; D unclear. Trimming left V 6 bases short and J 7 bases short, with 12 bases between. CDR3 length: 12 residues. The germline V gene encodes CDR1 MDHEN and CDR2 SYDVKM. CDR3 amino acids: CASSLSGVGYTF. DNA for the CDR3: TGTGCCAGCAGCCTGTCGGGTGTTGGCTACACCTTC.

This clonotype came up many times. CDR3 sequence reads: CASRKSDYGYTF. DNA for the CDR3: TGTGCCAGTAGAAAATCCGACTATGGCTACACCTTC. This chain joins TRBV19 and TRBJ1-2; no definite D call. The V end was cut by 6 bases, the J end by 3 bases, with 8 bases between. The CDR3 is made up of 12 amino acids. CDR1 and CDR2 from the germline V gene are LNHDA and SQIVND (reference sequence).

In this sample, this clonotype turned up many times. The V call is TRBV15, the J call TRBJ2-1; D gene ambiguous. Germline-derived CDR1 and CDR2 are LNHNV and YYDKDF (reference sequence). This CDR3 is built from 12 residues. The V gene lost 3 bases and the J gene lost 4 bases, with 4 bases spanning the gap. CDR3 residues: CATSSLYNEQFF. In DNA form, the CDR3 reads TGTGCCACCAGCAGCCTTTACAATGAGCAGTTCTTC. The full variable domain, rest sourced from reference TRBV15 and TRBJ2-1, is DAMVIQNPRYQVTQFGKPVTLSCSQTLNHNVMYWYQQKSSQAPKLLFHYYDKDFNNEADTPDNFQSRRPNTSFCFLDIRSPGLGDTAMYLCATSSLYNEQFFGPGTRLTVL.

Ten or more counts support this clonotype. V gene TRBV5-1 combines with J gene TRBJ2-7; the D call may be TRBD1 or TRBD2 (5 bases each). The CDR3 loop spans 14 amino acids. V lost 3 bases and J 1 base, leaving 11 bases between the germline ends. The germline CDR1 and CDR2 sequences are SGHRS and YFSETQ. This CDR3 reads CASSSGTESYEQYF. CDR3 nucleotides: TGCGCCAGCAGCTCCGGGACGGAGTCCTACGAGCAGTACTTC.

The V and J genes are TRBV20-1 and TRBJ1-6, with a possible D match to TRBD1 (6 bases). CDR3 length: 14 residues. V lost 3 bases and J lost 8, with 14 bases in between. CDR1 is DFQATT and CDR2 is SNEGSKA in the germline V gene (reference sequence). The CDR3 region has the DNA TGCAGTGCTAGGGGGGCAGTTGGAGATTCACCCCTCCACTTT. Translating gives CSARGAVGDSPLHF.

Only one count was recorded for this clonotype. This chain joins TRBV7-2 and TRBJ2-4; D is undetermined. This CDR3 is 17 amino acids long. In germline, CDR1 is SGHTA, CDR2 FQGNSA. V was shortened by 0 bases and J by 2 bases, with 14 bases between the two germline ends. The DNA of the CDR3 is TGTGCCAGCAGCTTAGCGCTCCCGCGTGGTACCAAAAACATTCAGTACTTC. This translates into CASSLALPRGTKNIQYF.

The CDR3: CASSLRGDRGSSPYEQYF. DNA for the CDR3: TGTGCCAGCAGTCTTAGAGGGGACAGGGGCTCCAGCCCCTACGAGCAGTACTTC. The chain uses TRBV11-1 and TRBJ2-7; 10 bases fit TRBD1. The trim removed 6 bases at V and 2 bases at J, leaving 16 bases unmatched. This CDR3 contains 18 residues. The germline CDR1 and CDR2 sequences are SGHAT and FQDESV (reference sequence).

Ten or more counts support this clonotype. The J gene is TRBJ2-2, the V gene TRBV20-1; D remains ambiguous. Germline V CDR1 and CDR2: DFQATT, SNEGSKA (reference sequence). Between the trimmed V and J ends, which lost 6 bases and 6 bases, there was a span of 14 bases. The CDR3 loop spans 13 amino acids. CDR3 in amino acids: CSAQAYPSGELFF. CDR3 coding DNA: TGCAGTGCCCAAGCGTATCCTTCCGGGGAGCTGTTTTTT.

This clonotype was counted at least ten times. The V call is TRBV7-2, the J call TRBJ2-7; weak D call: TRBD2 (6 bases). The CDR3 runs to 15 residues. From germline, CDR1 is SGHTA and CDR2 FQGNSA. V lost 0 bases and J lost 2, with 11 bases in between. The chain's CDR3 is CASSLASGYAYEQYF. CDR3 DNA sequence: TGTGCCAGCAGCTTAGCTAGCGGATATGCCTACGAGCAGTACTTC.

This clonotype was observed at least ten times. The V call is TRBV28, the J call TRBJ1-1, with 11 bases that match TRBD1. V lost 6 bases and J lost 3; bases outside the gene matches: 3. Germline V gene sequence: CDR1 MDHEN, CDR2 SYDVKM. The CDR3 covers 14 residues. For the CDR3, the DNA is TGTGCCAGCAGCTCGGGACAGGGGGACACTGAAGCTTTCTTT. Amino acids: CASSSGQGDTEAFF.

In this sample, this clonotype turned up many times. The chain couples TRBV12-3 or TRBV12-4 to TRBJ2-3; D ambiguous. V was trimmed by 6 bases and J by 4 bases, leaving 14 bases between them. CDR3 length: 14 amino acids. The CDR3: CASSFIARPDTQYF. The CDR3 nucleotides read TGTGCCAGCAGCTTTATAGCACGCCCAGATACGCAGTATTTT.

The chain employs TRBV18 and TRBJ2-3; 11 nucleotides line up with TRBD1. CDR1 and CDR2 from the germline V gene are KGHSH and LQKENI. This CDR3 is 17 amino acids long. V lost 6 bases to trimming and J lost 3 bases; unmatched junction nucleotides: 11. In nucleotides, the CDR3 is TGTGCCAGCTCCACGAGGGGGACAGGGGGACGGACAGATACGCAGTATTTT. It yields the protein CASSTRGTGGRTDTQYF.

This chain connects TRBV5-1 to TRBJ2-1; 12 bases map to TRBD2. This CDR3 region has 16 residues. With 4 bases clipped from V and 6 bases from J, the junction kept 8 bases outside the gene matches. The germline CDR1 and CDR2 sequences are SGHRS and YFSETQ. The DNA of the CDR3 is TGCGCCAGCAGCCCGATACTAGCGGGAGGTACCAATGAGCAGTTCTTC. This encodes CASSPILAGGTNEQFF.

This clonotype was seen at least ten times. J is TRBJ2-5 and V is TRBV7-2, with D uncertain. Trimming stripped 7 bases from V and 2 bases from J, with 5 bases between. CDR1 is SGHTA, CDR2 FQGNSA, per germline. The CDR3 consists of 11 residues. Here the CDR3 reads CASTEQETQYF. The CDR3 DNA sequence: TGTGCCAGCACCGAACAAGAGACCCAGTACTTC.

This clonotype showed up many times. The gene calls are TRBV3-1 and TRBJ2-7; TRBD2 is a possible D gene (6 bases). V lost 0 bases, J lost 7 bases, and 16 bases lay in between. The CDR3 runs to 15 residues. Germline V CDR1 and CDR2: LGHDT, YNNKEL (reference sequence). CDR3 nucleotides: TGTGCCAGCAGCCAAGACGGGGGACCCTCGTTAGAGCAGTACTTC. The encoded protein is CASSQDGGPSLEQYF.

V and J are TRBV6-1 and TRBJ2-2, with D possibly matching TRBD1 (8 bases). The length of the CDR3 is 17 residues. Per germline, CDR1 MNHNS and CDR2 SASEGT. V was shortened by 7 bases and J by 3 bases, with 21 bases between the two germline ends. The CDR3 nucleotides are TGTGCCAGCATCCCAACAGGGGGGGCTGGTTACACCGGGGAGCTGTTTTTT. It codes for CASIPTGGAGYTGELFF.

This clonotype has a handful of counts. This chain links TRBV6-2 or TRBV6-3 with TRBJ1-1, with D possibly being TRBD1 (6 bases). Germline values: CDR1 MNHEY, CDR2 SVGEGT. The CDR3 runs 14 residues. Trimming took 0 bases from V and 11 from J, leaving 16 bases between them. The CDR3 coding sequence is TGTGCCAGCAGTTACTCGAAACCGGGACAAGGGGCTTTCTTT. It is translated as CASSYSKPGQGAFF.

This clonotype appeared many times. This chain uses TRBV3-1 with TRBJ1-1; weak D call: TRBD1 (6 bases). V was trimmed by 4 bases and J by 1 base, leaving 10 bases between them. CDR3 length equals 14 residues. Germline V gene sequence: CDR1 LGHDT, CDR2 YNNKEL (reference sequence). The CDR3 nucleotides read TGTGCCAGCAGCCGACAGGAGGCGAACACTGAAGCTTTCTTT. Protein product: CASSRQEANTEAFF.

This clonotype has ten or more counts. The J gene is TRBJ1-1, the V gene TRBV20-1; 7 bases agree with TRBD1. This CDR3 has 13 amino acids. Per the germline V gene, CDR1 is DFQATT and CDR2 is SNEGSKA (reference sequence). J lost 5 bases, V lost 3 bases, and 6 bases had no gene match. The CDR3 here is CSASPTQGTEAFF. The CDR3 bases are TGCAGTGCTAGTCCAACACAGGGGACTGAAGCTTTCTTT.

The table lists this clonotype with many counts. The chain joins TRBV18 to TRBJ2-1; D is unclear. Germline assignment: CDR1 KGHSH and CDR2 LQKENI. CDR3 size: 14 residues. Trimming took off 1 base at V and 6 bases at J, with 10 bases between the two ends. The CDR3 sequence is CASSPRSPGNEQFF. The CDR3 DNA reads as TGTGCCAGCTCACCACGGAGTCCGGGCAATGAGCAGTTCTTC.

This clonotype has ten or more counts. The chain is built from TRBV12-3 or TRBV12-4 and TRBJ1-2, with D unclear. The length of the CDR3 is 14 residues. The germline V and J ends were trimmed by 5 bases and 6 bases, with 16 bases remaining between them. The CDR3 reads CASSIPGMADGYTF. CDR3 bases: TGTGCCAGCAGTATCCCCGGGATGGCCGATGGCTACACCTTC.